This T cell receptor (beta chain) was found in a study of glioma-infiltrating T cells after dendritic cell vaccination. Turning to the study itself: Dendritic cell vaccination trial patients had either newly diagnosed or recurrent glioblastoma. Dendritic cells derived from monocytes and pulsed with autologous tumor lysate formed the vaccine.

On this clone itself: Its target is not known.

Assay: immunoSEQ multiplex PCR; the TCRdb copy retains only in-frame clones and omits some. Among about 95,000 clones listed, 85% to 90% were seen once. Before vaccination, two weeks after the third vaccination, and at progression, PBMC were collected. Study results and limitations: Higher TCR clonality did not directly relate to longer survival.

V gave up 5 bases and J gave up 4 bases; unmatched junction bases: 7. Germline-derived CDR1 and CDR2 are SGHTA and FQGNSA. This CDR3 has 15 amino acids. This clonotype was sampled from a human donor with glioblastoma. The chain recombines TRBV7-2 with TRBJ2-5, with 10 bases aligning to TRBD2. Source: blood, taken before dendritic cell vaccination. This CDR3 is CASSPSSGGGETQYF. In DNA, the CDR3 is TGTGCCAGCAGCCCTTCAAGCGGGGGGGGAGAGACCCAGTACTTC.